This TCR beta chain appears in the sequencing data of a study of blood T cell repertoires in COVID-19 (dated by TCRdb to about 2020). Regarding the research as a whole: Samples covering the acute and convalescent phases of COVID-19 were provided by collaborators in the United States, Italy and Spain. Nearly every sample came with metadata listing a de-identified subject ID, COVID-19 status, age in years and sex. Where available, HLA class I and class II types were taken from metadata supplied by the sample provider and were not determined by assay-based typing. Samples came from the ongoing ImmuneRACE study (first 160 participants) plus 1,254 subjects from 6 global collaborators. The repertoires were released in a freely available public database intended as a resource for research on the immune response to SARS-CoV-2. The prospective study material was composed of cDNA or gDNA derived from T cells, B-cell-depleted T cells, or PBMCs. The dataset comprised deeply sampled blood TCRbeta repertoires from subjects exposed to, actively infected with, or recovered from COVID-19.

About this clone: Its antigen is currently not known. Per-nucleotide qualities are absent, and no much larger clonotype sits a single base away.

V and J are trimmed by 6 bases and 1 base, and the gene matches miss 4 bases of the junction. Looking up the germline V gene yields CDR1 SNHLY and CDR2 FYNNEI. The CDR3 spans 14 residues, from the cysteine through the phenylalanine. Only CDR3 DNA is held: 42 bases, read in frame from base 1. Results and caveats for the whole study, not just this receptor: Clinical and demographic metadata were provided uncurated, with the amount varying by source and participant.

TCRbeta CDR3 regions were amplified from genomic DNA using the immunoSEQ Assay, a bias-controlled multiplex PCR. As for how the authors treated the data: Nucleated cell counts per sample were estimated from amplification of reference gene primers within the assay. Sequence reads were collapsed and filtered to measure the absolute abundance of every unique TCRbeta CDR3 rearrangement. Productive Simpson clonality was computed per sample as the square root of Simpson's diversity index over productive rearrangements. TCRdb provides this immuneACCESS table in a form limited to in-frame rearrangements. Some clones are lacking; in checked studies, under half of them reflect an unresolved V gene, and why the rest are absent is not known. V and J calls and clone size come straight from that table; D and trimming were deduced from the DNA. Within this sample are about 160,000 clones, with roughly 93% of them counted one time only. Roughly 2.1% of the sample rests with the top ten.

One collaborating source in Seattle enrolled patients while the patients were actively infected and followed the patients over time throughout the course of disease. Whole blood was collected in K2EDTA tubes by collaborating institutions according to the institutions' own protocols. For TCRbeta analysis, collaborators shipped samples as frozen whole blood, isolated PBMCs, or DNA extracted from either of those sample types. This chain is built from TRBV2 and TRBJ1-1, and TRBD1 aligns with 8 junction nucleotides. Sequences were obtained from peripheral blood. The receptor was derived from a woman aged 55-69 years with COVID-19, enrolled during active disease. The CDR3 reads CASRLQGGNTEAFF. The DNA is TGTGCCAGCAGACTACAGGGGGGGAACACTGAAGCTTTCTTT.